This is a list of T cell receptor beta chains from one sample in a study of T cell responses to AZD1222 COVID-19 vaccine. Only in-frame clones appear in the TCRdb table, and some are missing; sequencing was by immunoSEQ multiplex PCR. The sample has 140,000 to 150,000 clones, 82% seen once; the top ten hold roughly 4.3%. Sequenced material: peripheral blood, taken on day 0 of MenACWY control vaccination. Receptors originate from an adult in good health. CDR3s include the opening cysteine and the closing phenylalanine or tryptophan. D genes are given only for firm matches. Not all rows give a size; the values are once, few, many and, for expanded clones, a class.

J	V	size	D	CDR3	DNA
TRBJ1-5	TRBV7-2	NA	TRBD1	CASSSTGGNQPQHF	TGTGCCAGCAGCTCCACAGGGGGGAATCAGCCCCAGCATTTT
TRBJ2-1	TRBV5-4	NA	NA	CASSSYKNSYNEQFF	TGTGCCAGCAGCTCGTACAAGAACTCCTACAATGAGCAGTTCTTC
TRBJ2-2	TRBV10-3	NA	TRBD1	CAISAAEGTEITGELFF	TGTGCCATCAGTGCGGCAGAAGGGACAGAGATTACCGGGGAGCTGTTTTTT
TRBJ2-1	TRBV19	NA	TRBD2	CASSLAGGVNEQFF	TGTGCCAGTAGCCTAGCGGGGGGGGTCAATGAGCAGTTCTTC
TRBJ2-1	TRBV5-4	NA	NA	CASSPGGGLNNEQFF	TGTGCCAGCAGCCCAGGGGGGGGCCTCAACAATGAGCAGTTCTTC
TRBJ1-2	TRBV6-5	NA	NA	CASSYKGYGYTF	TGTGCCAGCAGTTATAAAGGGTATGGCTACACCTTC
TRBJ2-2	TRBV3-1/TRBV3-2	NA	NA	CASSQGNSYGELFF	TGTGCCAGCAGCCAAGGGAACAGTTACGGGGAGCTGTTTTTT
TRBJ1-6	TRBV2	NA	NA	CASSLGQENSPLHF	TGTGCCAGCAGTCTGGGGCAGGAGAATTCACCCCTCCACTTT
TRBJ2-7	TRBV6-5	few	NA	CASSLMEAYEQYF	TGTGCCAGCAGCCTTATGGAGGCCTACGAGCAGTACTTC
TRBJ1-2	TRBV4-2	NA	TRBD1	CASSQAGTGYGYTF	TGTGCCAGCAGCCAAGCCGGGACAGGGTATGGCTACACCTTC
TRBJ2-1	TRBV5-1	NA	NA	CASSGKGLQGQFF	TGCGCCAGCAGCGGAAAGGGACTGCAGGGGCAGTTCTTC
TRBJ1-6	TRBV6-6	NA	NA	CASSSTASDLHF	TGTGCCAGCAGTTCTACAGCAAGCGACCTCCACTTT
TRBJ1-3	TRBV28	once	NA	CASSSTQVLSGNTIYF	TGTGCCAGCAGTTCCACTCAGGTTCTCTCTGGAAACACCATATATTTT
TRBJ1-1	TRBV18	NA	NA	CASSPGANTEAFF	TGTGCCAGCTCACCAGGGGCGAACACTGAAGCTTTCTTT
TRBJ2-5	TRBV7-3	NA	NA	CASSLTGRIPKETQYF	TGTGCCAGCAGCTTAACGGGGCGGATACCTAAAGAGACCCAGTACTTC
TRBJ1-1	TRBV3-1/TRBV3-2	NA	NA	CASSPWAQGRTEAFF	TGTGCCAGCAGCCCCTGGGCCCAGGGCAGGACTGAAGCTTTCTTT
TRBJ2-7	TRBV5-6	NA	NA	CASSYLNQFSTYEQYF	TGTGCCAGCAGCTATTTAAATCAGTTTTCGACCTACGAGCAGTACTTC